A selection of T cell receptor beta chains follows, all from one sample in a study of T cell responses to AZD1222 COVID-19 vaccine. Here immunoSEQ multiplex PCR was the method, and the copy in TCRdb shows in-frame clones only, minus some. The sample comprises approximately 100,000 clones, roughly 87% of which are singletons, and 16% rests with the top ten. The specimen was peripheral blood, collected on day 0 of AZD1222 vaccination. All receptors derive from an adult in good health. CDR3s include the opening cysteine and the closing phenylalanine or tryptophan. Each record gives: CDR3 protein, CDR3 DNA, V gene, D gene, J gene, clone size. The D gene is left open where the match is weak. Rows may omit the clone size; those that give it use once, few, many or a size class.

cdr3_aa: CAWSAQGLIQETQYF; cdr3_nt: TGTGCCTGGAGTGCCCAGGGACTAATCCAAGAGACCCAGTACTTC; v_call: TRBV30; d_call: TRBD2; j_call: TRBJ2-5; clone_size: NA
cdr3_aa: CASSQGGYGTDTQYF; cdr3_nt: TGCGCCAGCAGCCAAGGGGGGTACGGCACAGATACGCAGTATTTT; v_call: TRBV5-1; d_call: NA; j_call: TRBJ2-3; clone_size: NA
cdr3_aa: CASSPGNSQPQHF; cdr3_nt: TGTGCCAGCTCACCAGGGAATAGTCAGCCCCAGCATTTT; v_call: TRBV18; d_call: NA; j_call: TRBJ1-5; clone_size: NA
cdr3_aa: CASSPDIYNEQFF; cdr3_nt: TGTGCCAGCAGCCCGGACATCTACAATGAGCAGTTCTTC; v_call: TRBV7-8; d_call: NA; j_call: TRBJ2-1; clone_size: NA
cdr3_aa: CASRRDSLNTEAFF; cdr3_nt: TGTGCCAGCAGACGAGACAGTTTGAACACTGAAGCTTTCTTT; v_call: TRBV6-5; d_call: NA; j_call: TRBJ1-1; clone_size: NA
cdr3_aa: CASTPPGQEKGPQHF; cdr3_nt: TGTGCCAGCACCCCCCCGGGACAGGAGAAGGGGCCCCAGCATTTT; v_call: TRBV28; d_call: TRBD1; j_call: TRBJ1-5; clone_size: once
cdr3_aa: CASSRELPTNEKLFF; cdr3_nt: TGTGCCAGCAGCCGGGAGCTACCAACTAATGAAAAACTGTTTTTT; v_call: TRBV6-5; d_call: NA; j_call: TRBJ1-4; clone_size: NA
cdr3_aa: CATALAGESYEQFF; cdr3_nt: TGTGCCACCGCCCTAGCGGGAGAGAGTTATGAGCAGTTCTTC; v_call: TRBV3-1/TRBV3-2; d_call: TRBD2; j_call: TRBJ2-1; clone_size: NA
cdr3_aa: CASSQDHGGLGNTIYF; cdr3_nt: TGCGCCAGCAGCCAAGATCATGGGGGCTTAGGAAACACCATATATTTT; v_call: TRBV4-1; d_call: NA; j_call: TRBJ1-3; clone_size: NA
cdr3_aa: CASSPRTGGGETQYF; cdr3_nt: TGTGCCAGCAGCCCCCGGACAGGGGGAGGAGAGACCCAGTACTTC; v_call: TRBV3-1/TRBV3-2; d_call: TRBD1; j_call: TRBJ2-5; clone_size: NA
cdr3_aa: CASSFRQENNEQFF; cdr3_nt: TGTGCCAGCAGCTTTCGACAGGAGAACAATGAGCAGTTCTTC; v_call: TRBV7-2; d_call: NA; j_call: TRBJ2-1; clone_size: NA
cdr3_aa: CASRSTDTQYF; cdr3_nt: TGCGCCAGCAGGTCCACAGATACGCAGTATTTT; v_call: TRBV5-1; d_call: NA; j_call: TRBJ2-3; clone_size: NA
cdr3_aa: CASSLDSNYGYTF; cdr3_nt: TGTGCCAGCAGCCTCGACAGTAACTATGGCTACACCTTC; v_call: TRBV14; d_call: NA; j_call: TRBJ1-2; clone_size: NA
cdr3_aa: CASRTTGVSGNTIYF; cdr3_nt: TGCGCCAGCAGGACTACAGGCGTCTCTGGAAACACCATATATTTT; v_call: TRBV5-1; d_call: NA; j_call: TRBJ1-3; clone_size: once
cdr3_aa: CASSLVVGQGSGYTF; cdr3_nt: TGTGCCAGCAGCTTAGTGGTCGGACAGGGGAGTGGCTACACCTTC; v_call: TRBV11-1; d_call: TRBD1; j_call: TRBJ1-2; clone_size: NA
cdr3_aa: CASSKIGQQNWYGYTF; cdr3_nt: TGTGCCAGTAGTAAGATCGGGCAGCAAAACTGGTATGGCTACACCTTC; v_call: TRBV19; d_call: NA; j_call: TRBJ1-2; clone_size: NA
cdr3_aa: CASSVREAYNEQFF; cdr3_nt: TGTGCCAGCAGCGTTAGAGAGGCCTACAATGAGCAGTTCTTC; v_call: TRBV9; d_call: NA; j_call: TRBJ2-1; clone_size: NA
cdr3_aa: CASSLLAGEYEQYF; cdr3_nt: TGTGCCAGTAGTCTACTAGCGGGGGAATACGAGCAGTACTTC; v_call: TRBV19; d_call: TRBD2; j_call: TRBJ2-7; clone_size: once
cdr3_aa: CASSPTWASGSYEQYF; cdr3_nt: TGTGCCAGCAGTCCCACCTGGGCTAGCGGGTCCTACGAGCAGTACTTC; v_call: TRBV27; d_call: TRBD2; j_call: TRBJ2-7; clone_size: NA
cdr3_aa: CASSQLSGTGLGNTIYF; cdr3_nt: TGTGCCAGCAGCCAATTATCCGGGACAGGGTTGGGAAACACCATATATTTT; v_call: TRBV7-9; d_call: TRBD1; j_call: TRBJ1-3; clone_size: once
cdr3_aa: CASRGTGGWEKLFF; cdr3_nt: TGTGCCAGCAGGGGGACAGGGGGTTGGGAAAAACTGTTTTTT; v_call: TRBV27; d_call: TRBD1; j_call: TRBJ1-4; clone_size: NA
cdr3_aa: CASSKTTANTGELFF; cdr3_nt: TGTGCCAGCAGCAAAACAACAGCGAACACCGGGGAGCTGTTTTTT; v_call: TRBV28; d_call: NA; j_call: TRBJ2-2; clone_size: NA
cdr3_aa: CASSPNTDTQYF; cdr3_nt: TGTGCCAGTAGTCCAAACACAGATACGCAGTATTTT; v_call: TRBV19; d_call: NA; j_call: TRBJ2-3; clone_size: NA
cdr3_aa: CASSVGPQRETQYF; cdr3_nt: TGTGCCAGCAGCGTAGGTCCCCAGCGGGAGACCCAGTACTTC; v_call: TRBV9; d_call: NA; j_call: TRBJ2-5; clone_size: NA
cdr3_aa: CASSPQGTLFF; cdr3_nt: TGTGCCAGCTCACCCCAGGGCACACTGTTTTTT; v_call: TRBV18; d_call: NA; j_call: TRBJ1-4; clone_size: NA
cdr3_aa: CASKGDGYTF; cdr3_nt: TGTGCCAGTAAAGGGGATGGCTACACCTTC; v_call: TRBV19; d_call: NA; j_call: TRBJ1-2; clone_size: NA
cdr3_aa: CAAGPQETQYF; cdr3_nt: TGTGCCGCAGGGCCCCAAGAGACCCAGTACTTC; v_call: TRBV10-3; d_call: NA; j_call: TRBJ2-5; clone_size: NA